This T cell receptor (beta chain) was sequenced in a study of cytomegalovirus exposure and HLA in healthy donors. General observations from the study: Cytomegalovirus-associated status was assigned to some 180 TCR beta chains. TRBV6-2, TRBV6-3 and other indistinguishable V segments were excluded.

13 Jbeta primers and 60 Vbeta primers were used for the PCR. The table came from immunoSEQ multiplex PCR; TCRdb's copy has only in-frame clones and leaves some out. The sample shows 100,000 to 150,000 clones, around 80% of them seen only once. This CDR3 spans 17 amino acids. The germline CDR1 and CDR2 sequences are LGHNA and YSLEER. Germline trimming cut 0 bases from V and 7 bases from J; bases unmatched to any gene: 11. A note on this clone: Its antigen is unidentified.

Input material: PBMCs. This sequence originates from a woman aged 25-40 years in good health and CMV-seronegative. The chain couples TRBV4-3 to TRBJ2-1; the match to TRBD2 covers 8 bases. CDR3 amino acids: CASSQEYRAGVRNEQFF. CDR3 bases: TGCGCCAGCAGCCAAGAATATCGAGCGGGAGTTAGGAATGAGCAGTTCTTC.